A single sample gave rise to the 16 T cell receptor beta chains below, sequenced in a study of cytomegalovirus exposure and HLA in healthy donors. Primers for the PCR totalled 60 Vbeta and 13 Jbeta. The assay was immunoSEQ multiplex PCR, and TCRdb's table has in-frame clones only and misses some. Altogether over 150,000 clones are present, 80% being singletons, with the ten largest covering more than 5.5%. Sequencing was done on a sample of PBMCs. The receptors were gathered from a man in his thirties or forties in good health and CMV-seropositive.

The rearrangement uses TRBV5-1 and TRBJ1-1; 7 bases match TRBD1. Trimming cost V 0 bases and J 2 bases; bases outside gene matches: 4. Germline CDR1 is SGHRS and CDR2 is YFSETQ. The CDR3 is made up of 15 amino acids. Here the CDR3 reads CASSLETGPNTEAFF. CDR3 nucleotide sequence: TGCGCCAGCAGCTTGGAGACAGGGCCTAACACTGAAGCTTTCTTT.

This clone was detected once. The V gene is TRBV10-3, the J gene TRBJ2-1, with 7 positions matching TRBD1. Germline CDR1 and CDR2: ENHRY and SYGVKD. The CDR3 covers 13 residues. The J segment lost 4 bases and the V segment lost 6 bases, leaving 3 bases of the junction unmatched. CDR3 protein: CAIRGTEYNEQFF. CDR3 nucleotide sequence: TGTGCCATCAGAGGGACAGAGTACAATGAGCAGTTCTTC.

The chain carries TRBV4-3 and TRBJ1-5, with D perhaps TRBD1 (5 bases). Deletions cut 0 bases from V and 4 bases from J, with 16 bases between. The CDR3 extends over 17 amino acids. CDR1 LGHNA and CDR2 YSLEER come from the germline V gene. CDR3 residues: CASSQDPYRQPNQPQHF. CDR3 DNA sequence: TGCGCCAGCAGCCAAGACCCCTATCGACAGCCGAATCAGCCCCAGCATTTT.

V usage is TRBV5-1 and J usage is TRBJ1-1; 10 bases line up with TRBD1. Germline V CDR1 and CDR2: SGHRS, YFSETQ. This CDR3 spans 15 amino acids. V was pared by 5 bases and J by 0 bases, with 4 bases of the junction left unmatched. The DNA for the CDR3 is TGCGCCAGCAGTAGGGACAGGGGTATGAACACTGAAGCTTTCTTT. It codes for CASSRDRGMNTEAFF.

CDR3 sequence: CASSLAGTGFGELFF. CDR3 nucleotide sequence: TGCGCCAGCAGCTTGGCCGGGACAGGGTTCGGGGAGCTGTTTTTT. The chain recombines TRBV5-1 with TRBJ2-2, with TRBD1 identical over 9 bases. Trimming at V came to 0 bases and at J to 7 bases, leaving 4 bases not matched to a gene. This CDR3 contains 15 residues. Looked up from germline, CDR1 is SGHRS and CDR2 is YFSETQ.

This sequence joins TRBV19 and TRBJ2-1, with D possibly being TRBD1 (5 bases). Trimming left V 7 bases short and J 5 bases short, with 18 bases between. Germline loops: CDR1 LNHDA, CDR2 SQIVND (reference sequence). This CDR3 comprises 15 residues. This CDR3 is CASTKGAGPHNEQFF. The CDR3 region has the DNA TGTGCCAGTACCAAAGGGGCCGGGCCGCACAATGAGCAGTTCTTC.

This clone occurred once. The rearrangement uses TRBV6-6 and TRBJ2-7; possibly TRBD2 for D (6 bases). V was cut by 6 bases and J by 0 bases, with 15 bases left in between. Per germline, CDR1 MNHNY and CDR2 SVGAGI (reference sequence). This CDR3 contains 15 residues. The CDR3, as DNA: TGTGCCAGCAGCCGCGGGACGGTAAGCTCCTACGAGCAGTACTTC. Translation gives CASSRGTVSSYEQYF.

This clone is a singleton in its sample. In DNA form, the CDR3 reads TGCAGCGTTGAATACGGGACAGGCGGATCTTTCTTT. It encodes CSVEYGTGGSFF. The chain combines TRBV29-1 with TRBJ1-1; 8 nucleotides line up with TRBD1. This CDR3 spans 12 amino acids. Germline V gene lookup returns CDR1 SQVTM and CDR2 ANQGSEA. V lost 2 bases and J lost 12; bases outside the gene matches: 8.

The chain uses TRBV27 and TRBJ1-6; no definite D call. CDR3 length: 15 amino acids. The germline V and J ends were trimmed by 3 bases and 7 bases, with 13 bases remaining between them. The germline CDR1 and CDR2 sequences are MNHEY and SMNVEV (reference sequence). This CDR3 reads CASSLRLGKNSPLHF. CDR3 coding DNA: TGTGCCAGCAGTTTGCGGTTGGGTAAGAATTCACCCCTCCACTTT.

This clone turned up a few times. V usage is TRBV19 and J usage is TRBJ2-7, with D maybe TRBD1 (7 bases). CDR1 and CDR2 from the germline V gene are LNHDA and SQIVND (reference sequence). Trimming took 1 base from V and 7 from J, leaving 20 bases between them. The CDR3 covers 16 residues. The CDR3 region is CASSIAEGASATEQYF. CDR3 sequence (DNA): TGTGCCAGTAGTATAGCGGAGGGGGCTAGCGCTACGGAGCAGTACTTC.

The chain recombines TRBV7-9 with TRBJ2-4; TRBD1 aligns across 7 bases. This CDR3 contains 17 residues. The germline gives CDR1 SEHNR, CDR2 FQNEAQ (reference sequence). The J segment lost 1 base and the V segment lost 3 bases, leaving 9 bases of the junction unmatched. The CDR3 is CASSLGATGMAKNIQYF. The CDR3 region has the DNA TGTGCCAGCAGCTTGGGGGCGACAGGGATGGCCAAAAACATTCAGTACTTC.

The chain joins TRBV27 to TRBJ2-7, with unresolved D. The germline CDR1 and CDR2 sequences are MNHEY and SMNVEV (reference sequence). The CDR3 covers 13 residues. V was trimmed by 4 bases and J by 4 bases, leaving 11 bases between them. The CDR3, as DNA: TGTGCCAGCAGTTGGCCGAAGACATACGAGCAGTACTTC. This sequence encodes CASSWPKTYEQYF.

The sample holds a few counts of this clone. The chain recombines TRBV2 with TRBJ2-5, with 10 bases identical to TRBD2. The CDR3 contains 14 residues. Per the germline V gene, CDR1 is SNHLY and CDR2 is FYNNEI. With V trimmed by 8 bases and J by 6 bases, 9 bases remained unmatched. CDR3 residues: CASGSGLAYKTQYF. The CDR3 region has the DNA TGTGCCAGCGGGTCGGGACTAGCGTATAAGACCCAGTACTTC.

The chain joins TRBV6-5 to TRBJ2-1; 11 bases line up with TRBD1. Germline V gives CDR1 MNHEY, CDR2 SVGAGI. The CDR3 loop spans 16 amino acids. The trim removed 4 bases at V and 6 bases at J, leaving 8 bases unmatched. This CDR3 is CASSFWTGGGRNEQFF. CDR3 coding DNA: TGTGCCAGCAGTTTTTGGACAGGGGGCGGTCGCAATGAGCAGTTCTTC.

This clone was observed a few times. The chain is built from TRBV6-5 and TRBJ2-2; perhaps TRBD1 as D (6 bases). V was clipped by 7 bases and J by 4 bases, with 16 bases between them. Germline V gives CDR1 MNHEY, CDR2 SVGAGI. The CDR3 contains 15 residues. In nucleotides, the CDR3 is TGTGCCAGCAAACCTGACAGGTCTGTCACCGGGGAGCTGTTTTTT. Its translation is CASKPDRSVTGELFF.

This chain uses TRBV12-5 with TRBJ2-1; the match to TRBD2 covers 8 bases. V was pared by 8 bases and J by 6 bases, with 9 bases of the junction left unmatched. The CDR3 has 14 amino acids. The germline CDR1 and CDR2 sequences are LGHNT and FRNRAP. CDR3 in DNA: TGTGCTAGTCGGCCGGCGGGAGGAATCAATGAGCAGTTCTTC. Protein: CASRPAGGINEQFF.